Shown below are 28 T cell receptor beta chains from a single sample sequenced in a study of blood T cells in healthy people across ages. The second PCR ran about 6 to 12 cycles with a sample-barcoded 5' primer and J-beta primers. TCRdb processed the 5' RACE reads anew with MiXCR; each CDR3 protein has one entry. This sample has about a million distinct CDR3 sequences, with roughly two fifths found just once. What was sequenced was blood. These receptors were taken from a man aged 18 to 35 in good health.

This clonotype was seen more than once but under ten times. The V call is TRBV29-1, the J call TRBJ1-1, with D hard to call. Germline V gene lookup returns CDR1 SQVTM and CDR2 ANQGSEA. With 0 bases removed from V and 5 bases from J, the gap between germline ends came to 13 bases. This CDR3 contains 14 residues. The CDR3 region is CSVEERTAGTEAFF. CDR3 nucleotide sequence: TGCAGCGTTGAAGAGAGAACAGCTGGAACTGAAGCTTTCTTT.

V is TRBV15 and J is TRBJ2-1, with unresolved D. This CDR3 spans 14 amino acids. Germline V gives CDR1 LNHNV, CDR2 YYDKDF (reference sequence). Trimming took 1 base from V and 9 from J, leaving 13 bases between them. The CDR3 reads CATSRGSTASEQFF. In DNA, the CDR3 is TGTGCCACCAGCAGAGGAAGTACAGCCAGTGAGCAGTTCTTC.

This chain uses TRBV3-1 with TRBJ2-1, with D unclear. CDR1 LGHDT and CDR2 YNNKEL come from the germline V gene (reference sequence). V was trimmed by 0 bases and J by 8 bases, leaving 8 bases between them. The CDR3 extends over 13 amino acids. The CDR3 DNA reads TGTGCCAGCAGCCAAGAGAACAGACATGAGCAGTTCTTC. Translation: CASSQENRHEQFF.

The J gene is TRBJ2-2, the V gene TRBV20-1; a weak D match, TRBD2 (5 bases). Germline loops: CDR1 DFQATT, CDR2 SNEGSKA (reference sequence). The V end was cut by 6 bases, the J end by 0 bases, with 11 bases between. CDR3 length: 14 amino acids. The CDR3: CSASGPTNTGELFF. CDR3 sequence (DNA): TGCAGTGCCAGCGGACCTACGAACACCGGGGAGCTGTTTTTT.

This clonotype has a handful of counts. V and J are TRBV29-1 and TRBJ1-2, with D possibly matching TRBD1 (5 bases). V was clipped by 4 bases and J by 5 bases, with 11 bases between them. Germline CDR1 and CDR2: SQVTM and ANQGSEA. The CDR3 has 12 amino acids. This CDR3 is CSVVDGAYGYTF. As DNA, the CDR3 is TGCAGCGTTGTAGACGGGGCGTATGGCTACACCTTC.

This clonotype appeared a few times. The chain is built from TRBV27 and TRBJ2-1, with 9 positions matching TRBD2. Trimming took 5 bases from V and 5 from J; bases not matched to a gene: 13. CDR3 length: 17 amino acids. The germline V gene has CDR1 MNHEY and CDR2 SMNVEV (reference sequence). CDR3 sequence: CASSPLPRRGGNNEQFF. CDR3 DNA: TGTGCCAGCAGTCCGCTTCCCAGGCGGGGGGGCAACAATGAGCAGTTCTTC.

This clonotype was seen ten or more times. V and J are TRBV4-2 and TRBJ2-5; a weak D match, TRBD1 (5 bases). Germline CDR1 reads LGHNA; CDR2 reads YNFKEQ. V was pared by 4 bases and J by 1 base, with 10 bases between. This CDR3 contains 14 residues. CDR3 DNA: TGTGCCAGCAGCCGCCGACAGAGCCAAGAGACCCAGTACTTC. It yields the protein CASSRRQSQETQYF.

The V and J genes are TRBV7-2 and TRBJ2-3; D gene unclear. The CDR3 loop spans 14 amino acids. V was clipped by 5 bases and J by 2 bases, with 11 bases between them. CDR1 is SGHTA and CDR2 is FQGNSA in the germline V gene. Here the CDR3 reads CASSIERITDTQYF. The CDR3 DNA reads as TGTGCCAGCAGCATAGAGCGCATCACAGATACGCAGTATTTT.

This clonotype was seen only a few times. The chain links TRBV10-3 to TRBJ1-2; D perhaps matches TRBD1 (5 bases). The ends were cut back, 1 base at V and 2 bases at J, with 11 bases in the middle. The V gene's germline CDR1 is ENHRY and CDR2 SYGVKD. The CDR3 runs to 15 residues. CDR3 sequence (DNA): TGTGCCATCAGTGAGTGGCAGGGCCTAAACTATGGCTACACCTTC. It codes for CAISEWQGLNYGYTF.

This clonotype has just a few counts. The CDR3 DNA reads TGTGCCAGCAGCTTGCCCCTCCGGGATACGCAGTATTTT. Translation: CASSLPLRDTQYF. The V and J genes are TRBV5-4 and TRBJ2-3, with D uncertain. The V gene's germline CDR1 is SGHNT and CDR2 YYREEE (reference sequence). This CDR3 is built from 13 residues. Trimming took off 1 base at V and 6 bases at J, with 9 bases between the two ends.

This clonotype was seen a few times. V usage is TRBV10-3 and J usage is TRBJ2-2; 9 nucleotides align to TRBD1. The trim removed 3 bases at V and 2 bases at J, leaving 4 bases unmatched. Looked up from germline, CDR1 is ENHRY and CDR2 is SYGVKD. The CDR3 is 16 residues long. The DNA of the CDR3 is TGTGCCATCAGTGACCCGGGACAGGGAAACACCGGGGAGCTGTTTTTT. This sequence encodes CAISDPGQGNTGELFF.

The chain employs TRBV2 and TRBJ1-1; perhaps TRBD1 as D (6 bases). Germline CDR1 and CDR2: SNHLY and FYNNEI. The V end was cut by 2 bases, the J end by 1 base, with 11 bases between. The CDR3 loop spans 15 amino acids. The CDR3 bases are TGTGCCAGCAGTGAACTCCGAGGGGGGAACACTGAAGCTTTCTTT. Amino acid sequence: CASSELRGGNTEAFF.

This clonotype was seen only once. V gene TRBV18 combines with J gene TRBJ2-1; tentatively, D is TRBD2 (6 bases). CDR1 is KGHSH, CDR2 LQKENI, per germline. V was clipped by 4 bases and J by 4 bases, with 17 bases between them. The CDR3 totals 16 residues. The CDR3 region has the DNA TGTGCCAGCTCACTAGGAGTAGCGGAGGGATACAATGAGCAGTTCTTC. Amino acid sequence: CASSLGVAEGYNEQFF.

This clonotype was found a few times. The J gene is TRBJ2-7, the V gene TRBV28; 7 bases match TRBD1. The V gene end was trimmed by 2 bases and the J gene end by 2 bases; junction bases not matched to a gene: 3. Germline loops: CDR1 MDHEN, CDR2 SYDVKM. CDR3 length: 14 amino acids. The CDR3 sequence is CASSLEGATYEQYF. For the CDR3, the DNA is TGTGCCAGCAGTTTAGAGGGGGCCACCTACGAGCAGTACTTC.

The chain joins TRBV7-9 to TRBJ1-1; D possibly corresponds to TRBD1 (5 bases). Trimming took off 4 bases at V and 3 bases at J, with 24 bases between the two ends. This CDR3 is built from 18 residues. Looked up from germline, CDR1 is SEHNR and CDR2 is FQNEAQ (reference sequence). CDR3 in DNA: TGTGCCAGCAGCTCCTTCCGGGACGCCCCTAGTAGGGACACTGAAGCTTTCTTT. Its translation is CASSSFRDAPSRDTEAFF.

This clonotype was counted many times. The chain links TRBV29-1 to TRBJ2-7; possible D gene TRBD1, 5 bases. The CDR3 runs 12 residues. CDR1 and CDR2 from the germline V gene are SQVTM and ANQGSEA. V lost 6 bases to trimming and J lost 2 bases, with 11 bases between them. The CDR3 nucleotides are TGCAGCGTCCGTCAGGGAACCTACGAGCAGTACTTC. Its protein product is CSVRQGTYEQYF.

This chain joins TRBV7-2 and TRBJ2-7; D not resolved. V lost 2 bases and J lost 3, with 8 bases in between. The CDR3 contains 13 residues. Germline V CDR1 and CDR2: SGHTA, FQGNSA. For the CDR3, the DNA is TGTGCCAGCAGCTTACGAACTATCTACGAGCAGTACTTC. This sequence encodes CASSLRTIYEQYF.

The J gene is TRBJ2-1, the V gene TRBV20-1; D possibly matches TRBD1 or TRBD2 (6 bases each). This CDR3 region has 17 residues. The V end lost 0 bases, the J end lost 1 base, and 16 bases lay between the germline ends. CDR1 is DFQATT and CDR2 is SNEGSKA in the germline V gene (reference sequence). The CDR3 DNA sequence: TGCAGTGCTAGAGATCAGACCGGGGGCAGATCCTACAATGAGCAGTTCTTC. This gives the protein CSARDQTGGRSYNEQFF.

This rearrangement joins TRBV5-6 to TRBJ2-7; D may be TRBD2 (6 bases). The CDR3 runs 14 residues. V shed 5 bases and J shed 4 bases, with 16 bases lying between them. The germline V gene has CDR1 SGHDT and CDR2 YYEEEE. This CDR3 is CASSSGGRLYEQYF. The CDR3 nucleotides read TGTGCCAGCAGTTCCGGGGGTCGTTTGTACGAGCAGTACTTC.

The chain uses TRBV29-1 and TRBJ2-7; TRBD2 is a possible D gene (5 bases). The J call is in doubt because the DNA end fits TRBJ2-5 better. The germline V gene encodes CDR1 SQVTM and CDR2 ANQGSEA. The CDR3 length is 11 residues. CDR3 in DNA: TGCAGCGTTCGGGGATCAGAGACCCAGTACTTC. This codes for CSVRGSETQYF.

The chain employs TRBV10-3 and TRBJ2-1; 7 positions match TRBD2. The CDR3 has 16 amino acids. V lost 6 bases to trimming and J lost 10 bases; unmatched junction nucleotides: 18. Germline-derived CDR1 and CDR2 are ENHRY and SYGVKD. Here the CDR3 DNA reads TGTGCCATCAGCCGCGGGGGAGGGTCCGAGCTAAAAGAGCAGTTCTTC. Amino acid sequence: CAISRGGGSELKEQFF.

The rearrangement joins TRBV28 to TRBJ2-1; D unresolved. There are 12 residues in the CDR3. With 8 bases removed from V and 5 bases from J, the gap between germline ends came to 10 bases. Germline CDR1 MDHEN, CDR2 SYDVKM. CDR3 sequence reads: CASFIANNEQFF. The CDR3 DNA follows: TGTGCCAGCTTTATCGCCAACAATGAGCAGTTCTTC.

This clonotype was picked up a small number of times. The CDR3: CASSYVGGRTEAFF. In DNA, the CDR3 is TGTGCCAGCAGTTACGTGGGGGGCAGGACTGAAGCTTTCTTT. The chain couples TRBV6-5 to TRBJ1-1; maybe TRBD1 (6 bases). Germline CDR1 is MNHEY and CDR2 is SVGAGI. CDR3 size: 14 residues. The V end was cut by 2 bases, the J end by 5 bases, with 12 bases between.

This clonotype was detected a few times. The chain uses TRBV28 and TRBJ2-1; no firm D call. The CDR3 loop spans 13 amino acids. V shed 5 bases and J shed 7 bases, with 12 bases lying between them. Per the germline V gene, CDR1 is MDHEN and CDR2 is SYDVKM. In nucleotides, the CDR3 is TGTGCCAGCAGTCCCCCCAAAGGTAATGAGCAGTTCTTC. Protein: CASSPPKGNEQFF. Based on the CDR3 plus reference TRBV28 and TRBJ2-1, the full variable domain is DVKVTQSSRYLVKRTGEKVFLECVQDMDHENMFWYRQDPGLGLRLIYFSYDVKMKEKGDIPEGYSVSREKKERFSLILESASTNQTSMYLCASSPPKGNEQFFGPGTRLTVL.

This chain connects TRBV20-1 to TRBJ2-2, with D perhaps matching TRBD1 (6 bases). V was trimmed by 5 bases and J by 1 base, leaving 8 bases between them. The CDR3 loop spans 13 amino acids. CDR1 is DFQATT and CDR2 is SNEGSKA in the germline V gene (reference sequence). In DNA, the CDR3 is TGCAGTGCTGAGGGACAGAACACCGGGGAGCTGTTTTTT. Translating it yields CSAEGQNTGELFF.

The chain combines TRBV9 with TRBJ2-3, with 8 bases aligning to TRBD2. The germline CDR1 and CDR2 sequences are SGDLS and YYNGEE. The length of the CDR3 is 16 residues. V trimming: 0 bases; J trimming: 4 bases; junction bases outside the gene matches: 7. CDR3 amino acids: CASSVEPAGGSDTQYF. In DNA, the CDR3 is TGTGCCAGCAGCGTAGAGCCGGCGGGGGGATCAGATACGCAGTATTTT.

The chain links TRBV11-3 to TRBJ2-1; the D is unclear. Germline V gene sequence: CDR1 SGHNT, CDR2 YENEEA. V was pared by 5 bases and J by 4 bases, with 9 bases between. This CDR3 spans 13 amino acids. CDR3 in DNA: TGTGCCAGCAGCCCTAACCAATACAATGAGCAGTTCTTC. Its translation is CASSPNQYNEQFF.

With respect to this clonotype: One end of the junction fails to match germline, which may point to a read error. The V gene is TRBV18, the J gene TRBJ1-1; D call uncertain. The germline CDR1 and CDR2 sequences are KGHSH and LQKENI. CDR3 length equals 14 residues. The CDR3 spells CASPPPAGATEAFF. The DNA for the CDR3 is TGTGCCAGCCCACCACCGGCGGGTGCCACTGAAGCTTTCTTT.